This TCR beta chain was identified during a study of control samples from healthy donors and cancer patients. Libraries were prepared by immunoSEQ multiplex PCR; TCRdb keeps only in-frame clonotypes and omits some of them. Of roughly 120,000 clones listed, 75% to 90% are singletons. Sequences were obtained from PBMCs. The receptor was derived from a woman aged 50 to 60 with colorectal cancer.

The CDR3 sequence: CASSLTGYEQYF. The CDR3 bases are TGTGCCAGCAGCTTAACGGGGTACGAGCAGTACTTC. The chain uses TRBV7-9 and TRBJ2-7; a weak D match, TRBD2 (5 bases). Germline loops: CDR1 SEHNR, CDR2 FQNEAQ (reference sequence). This CDR3 region has 12 residues. Deletions cut 2 bases from V and 4 bases from J, with 6 bases between.